The rows below give T cell receptor beta chains drawn from one sample of a study of graft-versus-host responses after intestinal transplantation. Produced via immunoSEQ multiplex PCR; TCRdb's table is partial and in-frame only. The sample yields about 7,400 clones, 33% seen once. The specimen was alloreactive CD8+ T cells from a mixed lymphocyte reaction culture, collected before transplantation. Every receptor here comes from a human patient who was an organ donor for intestinal transplantation. Both conserved end residues are part of each CDR3. The order of the fields is clone size, D gene, J gene, V gene, CDR3 protein, CDR3 DNA. A D gene is named only where the DNA matches it firmly. Only some rows state a clone size, as once, few, many or a class for expanded clones.

clone size: NA
D gene: TRBD1
J gene: TRBJ1-5
V gene: TRBV7-3
CDR3 protein: CASSRGQGDNQPQHF
CDR3 DNA: TGTGCCAGCAGTCGGGGACAGGGTGACAATCAGCCCCAGCATTTT

clone size: NA
D gene: TRBD1
J gene: TRBJ1-4
V gene: TRBV30
CDR3 protein: CAWSVGTGDFGEKLFF
CDR3 DNA: TGTGCCTGGAGTGTTGGGACAGGGGATTTCGGTGAAAAACTGTTTTTT

clone size: once
D gene: TRBD1
J gene: TRBJ1-2
V gene: TRBV4-1
CDR3 protein: CASSQEVGVGQGDGYTF
CDR3 DNA: TGCGCCAGCAGCCAAGAAGTGGGGGTCGGACAGGGAGATGGCTACACCTTC

clone size: medium-sized
D gene: TRBD1
J gene: TRBJ1-2
V gene: TRBV4-2
CDR3 protein: CASSQSPPGTGYGYTF
CDR3 DNA: TGTGCCAGCAGCCAATCCCCCCCCGGGACAGGGTATGGCTACACCTTC

clone size: NA
D gene: NA
J gene: TRBJ2-7
V gene: TRBV27
CDR3 protein: CASSISGPTYEQYF
CDR3 DNA: TGTGCCAGCAGCATTAGCGGCCCCACCTACGAGCAGTACTTC

clone size: medium-sized
D gene: NA
J gene: TRBJ1-2
V gene: TRBV28
CDR3 protein: CASSFWAGVGYTF
CDR3 DNA: TGTGCCAGCAGTTTTTGGGCAGGGGTTGGCTACACCTTC

clone size: NA
D gene: NA
J gene: TRBJ1-4
V gene: TRBV11-3
CDR3 protein: CASSPRTARNEKLFF
CDR3 DNA: TGTGCCAGCAGCCCGCGGACAGCGCGTAATGAAAAACTGTTTTTT

clone size: few
D gene: NA
J gene: TRBJ1-2
V gene: TRBV2
CDR3 protein: CASSDRDIVVGYTF
CDR3 DNA: TGTGCCAGCAGTGACCGGGACATAGTAGTTGGCTACACCTTC

clone size: NA
D gene: NA
J gene: TRBJ1-2
V gene: TRBV11-2
CDR3 protein: CASSVKQGNYGYTF
CDR3 DNA: TGTGCCAGCAGCGTAAAACAGGGCAACTATGGCTACACCTTC

clone size: NA
D gene: TRBD1
J gene: TRBJ1-2
V gene: TRBV6-6
CDR3 protein: CASSYSRDRAISDTF
CDR3 DNA: TGTGCCAGCAGTTACTCCAGGGACAGGGCCATTTCCGACACCTTC

clone size: NA
D gene: NA
J gene: TRBJ1-3
V gene: TRBV19
CDR3 protein: CASRRLGGDSGNTIYF
CDR3 DNA: TGTGCCAGTCGGAGGTTGGGCGGGGACTCTGGAAACACCATATATTTT